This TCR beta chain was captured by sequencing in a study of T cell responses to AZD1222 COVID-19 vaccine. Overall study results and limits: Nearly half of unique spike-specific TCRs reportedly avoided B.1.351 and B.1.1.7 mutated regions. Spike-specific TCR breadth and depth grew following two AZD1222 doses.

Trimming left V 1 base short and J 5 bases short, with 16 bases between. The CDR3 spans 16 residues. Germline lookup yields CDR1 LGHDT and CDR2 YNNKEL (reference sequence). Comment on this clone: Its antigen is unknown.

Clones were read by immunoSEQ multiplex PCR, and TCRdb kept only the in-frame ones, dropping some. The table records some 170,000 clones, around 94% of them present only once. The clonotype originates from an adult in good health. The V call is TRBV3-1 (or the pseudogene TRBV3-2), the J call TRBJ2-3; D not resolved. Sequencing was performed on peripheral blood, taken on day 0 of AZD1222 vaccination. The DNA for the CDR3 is TGTGCCAGCAGCCAAGCGTCGTTATCCCCCGGAGATACGCAGTATTTT. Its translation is CASSQASLSPGDTQYF.